The rows below give T cell receptor beta chains drawn from one sample of a study of glioma-infiltrating T cells. TCRdb independently ran MiXCR on the multiplex PCR reads; one entry per CDR3 protein. The table includes around 10,000 distinct CDR3 sequences, roughly 59% detected once. Sequencing was performed on glioma tissue, nonneoplastic brain tissue, or PBMCs (not recorded which). Receptors originate from a human donor with low-grade glioma or glioblastoma, undergoing nonglioma brain surgery, or in good health (not recorded which). Each CDR3 is given without its conserved first and last residue. The order of the fields is V gene, J gene, D gene, CDR3 protein. D genes are given only for firm matches.

TRBV11-2	TRBJ2-1	.	ASSDTRVPNEQF
TRBV11-2	TRBJ2-1	TRBD1	ASSLTGGSYNEQF
TRBV24-1	TRBJ2-3	.	ATSDPGTDTQY
TRBV20-1	TRBJ2-1	.	SARRQVSVYHEQF
TRBV7-9	TRBJ1-3	.	ARSRSHAGCTETIY
TRBV27	TRBJ1-4	.	SSSPDATNEKLF
TRBV4-3	TRBJ1-5	.	ASSQDSSSNQPQH
TRBV19	TRBJ1-5	.	ASRDDSLDQPQH
TRBV28	TRBJ2-6	.	ASSLPPPTGAKVLT
TRBV12-3/TRBV12-4	TRBJ2-1	TRBD2	ASSRGEYNEQF
TRBV7-9	TRBJ2-1	TRBD2	ASSLALAGESKNEKF
TRBV19	TRBJ2-1	TRBD2	ASSDRSSGSMGGEQF
TRBV2	TRBJ2-7	.	ASTASSYEQY
TRBV7-2	TRBJ2-5	TRBD1	ASSLDREGSQETKY
TRBV29-1	TRBJ2-1	.	SVRTRPDSGTYNEQF
TRBV7-8	TRBJ2-7	.	ASSRQSYEQY
TRBV28	TRBJ1-5	.	ARVLLQGQPQH
TRBV5-4	TRBJ1-2	TRBD1	ASSSGEGAYYGYT
TRBV6-6	TRBJ2-5	.	ASSYRETQY
TRBV7-9	TRBJ2-2	.	ASSLAPVAPNTGELF
TRBV5-1	TRBJ1-5	TRBD1	ASSLDGQGSINQPQH
TRBV15	TRBJ2-3	.	ATSSGRGDTDKQY
TRBV14	TRBJ1-2	.	ASSQLGSGAVDYGYT
TRBV11-2	TRBJ2-7	TRBD1	ASSFGQVRDEQY
TRBV20-1	TRBJ2-1	.	SAREKRRNEQF
TRBV12-3/TRBV12-4	TRBJ2-1	TRBD2	ASSSLGLVGQF
TRBV7-9	TRBJ2-1	.	ASSISPRDGKF
TRBV3-1	TRBJ2-1	TRBD2	ASSQDYPSGLGYNERF
TRBV6-2/TRBV6-3	TRBJ1-1	TRBD1	ASSSLAAGQGTEAF
TRBV6-6	TRBJ2-5	.	ASSYQETKY
TRBV12-3/TRBV12-4	TRBJ2-3	.	ASSPVGFTDTQY
TRBV20-1	TRBJ2-5	.	SANGFLASAQETQY
TRBV6-2/TRBV6-3	TRBJ1-1	.	ASGGGGNTESF
TRBV6-1	TRBJ1-1	.	ASRKTPGFTEAF
TRBV7-2	TRBJ2-5	.	ASSLAGLEETQY
TRBV18	TRBJ1-5	.	ASSLQGVRDQPQH
TRBV7-9	TRBJ1-1	TRBD1	ASSQTTGGTEAF
TRBV28	TRBJ1-4	.	ASSIYEKLL
TRBV29-1	TRBJ2-3	.	SVVSGRDTQY